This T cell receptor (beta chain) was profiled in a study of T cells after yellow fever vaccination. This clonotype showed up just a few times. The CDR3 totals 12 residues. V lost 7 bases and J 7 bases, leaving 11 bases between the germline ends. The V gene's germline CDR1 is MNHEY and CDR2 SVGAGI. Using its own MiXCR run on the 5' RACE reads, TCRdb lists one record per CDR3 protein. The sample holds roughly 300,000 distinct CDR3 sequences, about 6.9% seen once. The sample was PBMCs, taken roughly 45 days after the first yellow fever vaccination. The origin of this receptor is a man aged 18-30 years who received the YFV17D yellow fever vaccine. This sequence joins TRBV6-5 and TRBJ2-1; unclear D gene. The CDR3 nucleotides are TGTGCCAGCACCCCCGACGGGAATGAGCAGTTCTTC. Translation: CASTPDGNEQFF.